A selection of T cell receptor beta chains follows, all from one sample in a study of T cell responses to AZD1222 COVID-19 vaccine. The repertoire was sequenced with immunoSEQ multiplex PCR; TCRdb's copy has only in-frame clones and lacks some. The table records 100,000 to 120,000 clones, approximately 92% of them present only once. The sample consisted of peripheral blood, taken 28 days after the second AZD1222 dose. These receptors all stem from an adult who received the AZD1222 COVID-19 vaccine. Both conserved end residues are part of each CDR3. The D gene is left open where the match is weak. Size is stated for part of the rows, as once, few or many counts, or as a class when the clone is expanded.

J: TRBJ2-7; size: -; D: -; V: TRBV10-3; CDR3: CASQSDSILYEQYF
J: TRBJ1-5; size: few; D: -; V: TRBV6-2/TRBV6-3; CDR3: CASSYHPTAYEDQPQHF
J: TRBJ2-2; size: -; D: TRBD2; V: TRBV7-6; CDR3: CASSFRSPGLEVLGELFF
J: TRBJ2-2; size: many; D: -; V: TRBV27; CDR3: CASSLWAGGALPGELFF
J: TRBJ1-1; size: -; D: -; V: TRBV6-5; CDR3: CASSSRFTPTEAFF
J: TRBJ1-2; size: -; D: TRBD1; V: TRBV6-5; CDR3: CASSRGQTYGYTF
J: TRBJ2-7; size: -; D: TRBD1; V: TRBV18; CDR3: CASSPYGTGEQYF
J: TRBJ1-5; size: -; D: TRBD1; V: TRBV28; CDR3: CASSRGTGVGPQHF
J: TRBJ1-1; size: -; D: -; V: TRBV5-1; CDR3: CASSAEGGIRAFF
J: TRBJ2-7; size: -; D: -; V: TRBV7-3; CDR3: CASSSGQPAAEQYF
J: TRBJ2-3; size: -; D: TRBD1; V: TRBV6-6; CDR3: CASRTDRASDTQYF
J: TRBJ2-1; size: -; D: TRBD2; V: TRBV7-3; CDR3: CASSRTPSGSRNEQFF